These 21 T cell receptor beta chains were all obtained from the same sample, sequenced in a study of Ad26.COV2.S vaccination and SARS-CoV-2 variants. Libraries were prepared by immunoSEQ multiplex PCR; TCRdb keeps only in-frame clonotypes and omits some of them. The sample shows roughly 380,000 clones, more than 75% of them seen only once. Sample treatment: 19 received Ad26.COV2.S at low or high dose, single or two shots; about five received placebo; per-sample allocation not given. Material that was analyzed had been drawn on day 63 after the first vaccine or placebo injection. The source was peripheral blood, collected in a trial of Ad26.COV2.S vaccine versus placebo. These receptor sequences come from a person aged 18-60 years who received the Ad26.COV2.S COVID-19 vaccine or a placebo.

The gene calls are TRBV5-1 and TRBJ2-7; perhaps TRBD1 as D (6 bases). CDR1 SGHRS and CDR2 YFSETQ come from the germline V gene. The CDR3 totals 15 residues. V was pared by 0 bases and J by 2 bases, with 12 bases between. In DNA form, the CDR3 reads TGCGCCAGCAGCTTGGACGGACAGCACACCTACGAGCAGTACTTC. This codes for CASSLDGQHTYEQYF. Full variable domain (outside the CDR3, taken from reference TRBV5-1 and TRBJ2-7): KAGVTQTPRYLIKTRGQQVTLSCSPISGHRSVSWYQQTPGQGLQFLFEYFSETQRNKGNFPGRFSGRQFSNSRSEMNVSTLELGDSALYLCASSLDGQHTYEQYFGPGTRLTVT.

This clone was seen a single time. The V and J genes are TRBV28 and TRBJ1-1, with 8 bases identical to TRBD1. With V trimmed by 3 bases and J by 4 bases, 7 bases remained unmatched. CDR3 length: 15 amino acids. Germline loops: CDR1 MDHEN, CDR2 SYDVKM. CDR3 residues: CASSFRGRRTTEAFF. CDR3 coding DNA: TGTGCCAGCAGTTTCAGGGGGCGGAGAACCACTGAAGCTTTCTTT.

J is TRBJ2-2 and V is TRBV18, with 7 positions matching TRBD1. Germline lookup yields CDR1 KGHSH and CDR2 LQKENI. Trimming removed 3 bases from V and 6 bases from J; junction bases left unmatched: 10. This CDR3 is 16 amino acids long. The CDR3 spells CASSPISTGLPGELFF. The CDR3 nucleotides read TGTGCCAGCTCACCGATTTCGACAGGGTTACCCGGGGAGCTGTTTTTT.

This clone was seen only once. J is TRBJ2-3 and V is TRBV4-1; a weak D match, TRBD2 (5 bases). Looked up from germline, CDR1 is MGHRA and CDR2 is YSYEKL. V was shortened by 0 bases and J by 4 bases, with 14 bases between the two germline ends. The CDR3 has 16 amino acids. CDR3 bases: TGCGCCAGCAGCCAAGATCCGGAGGAGCAAGCAGATACGCAGTATTTT. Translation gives CASSQDPEEQADTQYF.

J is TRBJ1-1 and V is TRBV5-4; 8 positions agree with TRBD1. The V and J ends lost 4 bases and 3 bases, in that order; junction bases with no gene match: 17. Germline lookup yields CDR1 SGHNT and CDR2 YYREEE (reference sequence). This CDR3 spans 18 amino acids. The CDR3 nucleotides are TGTGCCAGCAGCCGAGATTACAGGGGGGCAGGCCTCTACACTGAAGCTTTCTTT. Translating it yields CASSRDYRGAGLYTEAFF.

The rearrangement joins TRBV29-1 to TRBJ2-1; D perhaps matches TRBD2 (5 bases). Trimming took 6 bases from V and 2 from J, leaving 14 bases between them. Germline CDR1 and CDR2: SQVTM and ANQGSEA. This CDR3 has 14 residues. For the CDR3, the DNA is TGCAGCGTCGGACGGCAGCGGACCTACAATGAGCAGTTCTTC. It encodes CSVGRQRTYNEQFF.

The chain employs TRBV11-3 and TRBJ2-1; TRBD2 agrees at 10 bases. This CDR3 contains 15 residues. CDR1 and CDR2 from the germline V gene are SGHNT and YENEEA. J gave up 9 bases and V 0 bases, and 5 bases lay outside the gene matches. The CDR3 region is CASSLDTSGMGEQFF. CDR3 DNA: TGTGCCAGCAGCTTAGATACTAGCGGGATGGGTGAGCAGTTCTTC.

For the CDR3, the DNA is TGTGCCAGCAGTTTACAACAGGGGGGACAGCCCCAGCATTTT. This codes for CASSLQQGGQPQHF. The chain couples TRBV6-5 to TRBJ1-5; 8 bases match TRBD1. Trimming at V came to 4 bases and at J to 7 bases, leaving 6 bases not matched to a gene. The CDR3 covers 14 residues. In germline, CDR1 is MNHEY, CDR2 SVGAGI.

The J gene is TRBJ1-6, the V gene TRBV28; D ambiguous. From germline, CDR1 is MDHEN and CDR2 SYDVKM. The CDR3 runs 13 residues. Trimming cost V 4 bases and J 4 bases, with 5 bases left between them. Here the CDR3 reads CASSSGYNSPLHF. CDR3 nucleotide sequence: TGTGCCAGCAGTTCAGGATATAATTCACCCCTCCACTTT.

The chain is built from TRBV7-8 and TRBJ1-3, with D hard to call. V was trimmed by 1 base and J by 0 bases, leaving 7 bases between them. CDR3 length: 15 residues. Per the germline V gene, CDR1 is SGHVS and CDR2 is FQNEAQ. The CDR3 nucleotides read TGTGCCAGCAGCTTAGATCGGATCTCTGGAAACACCATATATTTT. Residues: CASSLDRISGNTIYF.

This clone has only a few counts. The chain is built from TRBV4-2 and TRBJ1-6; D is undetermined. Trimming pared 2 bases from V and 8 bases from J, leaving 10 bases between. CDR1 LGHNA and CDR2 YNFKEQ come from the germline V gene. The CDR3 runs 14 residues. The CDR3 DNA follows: TGTGCCAGCAGCCAAAGGGATGGGGATTCACCCCTCCACTTT. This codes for CASSQRDGDSPLHF.

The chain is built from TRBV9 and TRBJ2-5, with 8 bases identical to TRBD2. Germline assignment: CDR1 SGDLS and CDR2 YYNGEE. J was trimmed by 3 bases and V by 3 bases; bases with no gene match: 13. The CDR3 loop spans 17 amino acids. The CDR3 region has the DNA TGTGCCAGCAGCGAGGGAGGGCTAGCGGGTACTAAAGAGACCCAGTACTTC. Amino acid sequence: CASSEGGLAGTKETQYF.

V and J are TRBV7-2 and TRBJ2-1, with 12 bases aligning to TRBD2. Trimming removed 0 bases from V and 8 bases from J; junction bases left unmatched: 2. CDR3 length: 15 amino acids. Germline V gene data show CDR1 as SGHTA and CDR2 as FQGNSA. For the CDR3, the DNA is TGTGCCAGCAGCTTAGCGCTAGCGGGAGGGTATGAGCAGTTCTTC. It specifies CASSLALAGGYEQFF.

For the CDR3, the DNA is TGTGCCAGCAGCCCGCAGGGACCCCAAGAGACCCAGTACTTC. Translating gives CASSPQGPQETQYF. V and J are TRBV27 and TRBJ2-5; tentatively, D is TRBD1 or TRBD2 (5 bases each). CDR3 length: 14 amino acids. The V gene's germline CDR1 is MNHEY and CDR2 SMNVEV (reference sequence). V was cut by 6 bases and J by 1 base, with 12 bases left in between.

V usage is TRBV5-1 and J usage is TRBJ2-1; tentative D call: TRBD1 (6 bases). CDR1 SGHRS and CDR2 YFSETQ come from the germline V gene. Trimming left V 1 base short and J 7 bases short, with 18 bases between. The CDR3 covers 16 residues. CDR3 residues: CASSLLRAGTKNEQFF. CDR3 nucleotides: TGCGCCAGCAGCTTGCTTCGTGCCGGGACAAAAAATGAGCAGTTCTTC.

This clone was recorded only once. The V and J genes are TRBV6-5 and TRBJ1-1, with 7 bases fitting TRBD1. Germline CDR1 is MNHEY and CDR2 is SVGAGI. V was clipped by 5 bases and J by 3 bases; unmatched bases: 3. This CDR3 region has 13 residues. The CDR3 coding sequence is TGTGCCAGCAGTATGGGACAGCACACTGAAGCTTTCTTT. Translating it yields CASSMGQHTEAFF.

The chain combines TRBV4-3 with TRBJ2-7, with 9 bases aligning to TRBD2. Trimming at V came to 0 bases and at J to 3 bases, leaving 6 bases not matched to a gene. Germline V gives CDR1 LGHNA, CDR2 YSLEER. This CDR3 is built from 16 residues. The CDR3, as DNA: TGCGCCAGCAGCCAAGATCGTCGCGGGGGGGGCTACGAGCAGTACTTC. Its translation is CASSQDRRGGGYEQYF.

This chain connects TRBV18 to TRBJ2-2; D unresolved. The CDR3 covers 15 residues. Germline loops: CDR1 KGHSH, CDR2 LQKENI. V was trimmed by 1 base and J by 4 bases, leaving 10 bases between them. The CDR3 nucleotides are TGTGCCAGCTCACCACTTCAATGGGTCACCGGGGAGCTGTTTTTT. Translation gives CASSPLQWVTGELFF.

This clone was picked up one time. CDR3 nucleotide sequence: TGTGCCAGCAGCCCCCCACGGCTTCCAGTCAATGAGCAGTTCTTC. Translated: CASSPPRLPVNEQFF. J is TRBJ2-1 and V is TRBV7-2; D not certain. Trimming left V 5 bases short and J 6 bases short, with 17 bases between. The CDR3 consists of 15 residues. Germline-derived CDR1 and CDR2 are SGHTA and FQGNSA.

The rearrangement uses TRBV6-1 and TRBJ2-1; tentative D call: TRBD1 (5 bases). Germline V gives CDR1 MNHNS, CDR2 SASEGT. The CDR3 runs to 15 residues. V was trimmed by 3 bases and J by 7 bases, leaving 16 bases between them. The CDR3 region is CASSDGGAKWNEQFF. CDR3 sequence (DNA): TGTGCCAGCAGTGACGGTGGGGCGAAATGGAATGAGCAGTTCTTC.

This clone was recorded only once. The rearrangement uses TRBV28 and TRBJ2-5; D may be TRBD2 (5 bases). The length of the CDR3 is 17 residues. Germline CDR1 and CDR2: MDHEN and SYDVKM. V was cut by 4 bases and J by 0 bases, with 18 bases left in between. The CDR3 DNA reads TGTGCCAGCAGTTCCCCCGGGCTAGCCCAGAACCAAGAGACCCAGTACTTC. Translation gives CASSSPGLAQNQETQYF.